These T cell receptor beta chains were read from a single sample in a study of shared clonotypes between healthy human individuals. Sequencing used immunoSEQ multiplex PCR; TCRdb keeps in-frame clones, though not all of them. The sample lists some 2 million clones; roughly 95% were seen once. The source material was naive CD4+ T cells sorted from blood. Receptor source: a man aged 18 to 30 in good health. Both conserved end residues are part of each CDR3. The D gene is left open where the match is weak. For some rows the clone size is stated as once, few or many, or as a class when expanded; others skip it.

j_call,clone_size,v_call,d_call,cdr3_nt,cdr3_aa
TRBJ1-5,-,TRBV5-8,TRBD1,TGTGCCAGCAATACGGGGACAGGGGGTGGTCAGCCCCAGCATTTT,CASNTGTGGGQPQHF
TRBJ2-3,-,TRBV11-2,TRBD2,TGTGCCAGCAGCTCCGGGGGACTAGCGGGAACTAGCACAGATACGCAGTATTTT,CASSSGGLAGTSTDTQYF
TRBJ2-7,-,TRBV18,-,TGTGCCAGCTCATCACCGGGACGCATGTCCTACGAGCAGTACTTC,CASSSPGRMSYEQYF
TRBJ1-2,-,TRBV5-1,TRBD1,TGCGCCAGCAGCTGGGTGGACAGGAACTATGGCTACACCTTC,CASSWVDRNYGYTF
TRBJ2-3,-,TRBV5-1,-,TGCGCCAGCACCCGTGGGGGCTCTAGCACAGATACGCAGTATTTT,CASTRGGSSTDTQYF
TRBJ1-6,-,TRBV5-6,TRBD1,TGTGCCAGCAGCTTGGTTGGGACAGGGAATTCACCCCTCCACTTT,CASSLVGTGNSPLHF
TRBJ1-5,-,TRBV7-2,TRBD1,TGTGCCAGCAGCTGGGGGCAGGGGGCAGGGCAGCCCCAGCATTTT,CASSWGQGAGQPQHF
TRBJ1-2,-,TRBV18,TRBD1,TGTGCCAGCTCACCGTGGGACAGGGAACTGGCTGGCTACACCTTC,CASSPWDRELAGYTF
TRBJ2-7,-,TRBV15,TRBD2,TGTGCCACCAGCCTAATCGCGCTGACTAGCGGGAGGGAATCCTCCTACGAGCAGTACTTC,CATSLIALTSGRESSYEQYF
TRBJ2-7,-,TRBV25-1,TRBD1,TGTGCCAGCAGTCCCCCCTGGGCAGGGGGCTACGAGCAGTACTTC,CASSPPWAGGYEQYF
TRBJ1-1,-,TRBV6-5,TRBD1,TGTGCCAGCCAAAGGGACAGGGGGCCCACTGAAGCTTTCTTT,CASQRDRGPTEAFF
TRBJ2-2,-,TRBV9,TRBD1,TGTGCCAGCAGCGTAGGTGGACAGGGGCCCGGGGAGCTGTTTTTT,CASSVGGQGPGELFF
TRBJ1-5,-,TRBV7-2,-,TGTGCCAGCAGCTCCCAGGGGAAGAGCAATCAGCCCCAGCATTTT,CASSSQGKSNQPQHF
TRBJ1-6,-,TRBV10-3,-,TGTGCCTGCGGGCAGGCGGGTTCACCCCTCCACTTT,CACGQAGSPLHF
TRBJ1-4,-,TRBV4-3,TRBD1,TGCGCCAGCAGCCAAGTTGTTCCGGGACAGGGGGCGAGGAAACTGTTTTTT,CASSQVVPGQGARKLFF
TRBJ2-7,-,TRBV18,TRBD2,TGTGCCAGCTCACCTCCGGGACTAGCGGGAGCCCACGAGCAGTACTTC,CASSPPGLAGAHEQYF
TRBJ2-7,-,TRBV5-1,-,TGCGCCAGCAGCTTGGGGGTCGCTATAACCAACGAGCAGTACTTC,CASSLGVAITNEQYF
TRBJ2-7,-,TRBV7-9,TRBD2,TGTGCCAGTAGCGGGAGGTACGAGCAGTACTTC,CASSGRYEQYF
TRBJ2-1,-,TRBV7-2,TRBD2,TGTGCCAGCAGCTTCCAAAGTGGCGGGAGCTCCTACAATGAGCAGTTCTTC,CASSFQSGGSSYNEQFF
TRBJ1-1,-,TRBV4-2,TRBD1,TGTGCCAGCAGCCAGACAGGGGCGAACACTGAAGCTTTCTTT,CASSQTGANTEAFF
TRBJ2-5,-,TRBV9,-,TGTGCCAGCAGCGTAGTAGGAGCAGGGGCGGAGACCCAGTACTTC,CASSVVGAGAETQYF
TRBJ1-6,once,TRBV27,-,TGTGCCAGCAGACACGGGAGTTATAATTCACCCCTCCACTTT,CASRHGSYNSPLHF
TRBJ2-2,-,TRBV2,TRBD1,TGTGCCAGCAGGGGGGACAGTTACACCGGGGAGCTGTTTTTT,CASRGDSYTGELFF
TRBJ2-7,-,TRBV5-4,-,TGTGCCAGCAGCCTCCCCAGGGGCGGCCCGGGGGAGCAGTACTTC,CASSLPRGGPGEQYF
TRBJ2-6,-,TRBV10-3,TRBD1,TGTGCCATCACCCAGGGACAGGGGTTTTCTGGGGCCAACGTCCTGACTTTC,CAITQGQGFSGANVLTF
TRBJ2-7,-,TRBV10-2,-,TGCGCCAGCAGTGAGAATGCCTCCTTC,CASSENASF
TRBJ2-7,-,TRBV7-8,TRBD1,TGTGCCAGCAGCTTAGTACTCCGGGACAGGGTCCACCACGAGCAGTACTTC,CASSLVLRDRVHHEQYF